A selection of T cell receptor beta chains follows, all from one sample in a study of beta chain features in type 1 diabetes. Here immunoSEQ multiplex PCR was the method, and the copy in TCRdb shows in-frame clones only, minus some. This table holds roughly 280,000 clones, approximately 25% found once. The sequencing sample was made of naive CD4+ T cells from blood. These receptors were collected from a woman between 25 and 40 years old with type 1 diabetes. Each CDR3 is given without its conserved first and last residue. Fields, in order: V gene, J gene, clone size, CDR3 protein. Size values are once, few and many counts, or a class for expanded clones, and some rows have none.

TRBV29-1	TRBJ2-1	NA	SVEGASSYNEQF
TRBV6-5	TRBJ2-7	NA	ASSYSPQAHEQY
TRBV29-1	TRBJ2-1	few	SALRRLAGGPSSYNEQF
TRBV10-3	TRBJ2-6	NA	AISDRTGTGANVLT
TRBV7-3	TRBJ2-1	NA	ASSSPGLEQF
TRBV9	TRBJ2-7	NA	ASSQDGTGGYEQY
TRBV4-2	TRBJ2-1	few	ASSPRQGVGNEQF
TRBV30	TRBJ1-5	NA	AWSVDGTQH
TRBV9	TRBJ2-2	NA	ASSFGTGLNTGELF
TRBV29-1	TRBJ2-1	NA	SAVTSAHEQF
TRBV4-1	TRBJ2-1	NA	ASSQLSGRGLNEQF
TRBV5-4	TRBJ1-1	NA	ASSGTGVAEAF
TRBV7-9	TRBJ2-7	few	ASSLAFLDKY
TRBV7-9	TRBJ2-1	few	ASSLDLTSVNEQF
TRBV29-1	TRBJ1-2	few	SVGRGGRGYT
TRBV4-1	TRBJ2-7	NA	ASSHPGTNYEQY
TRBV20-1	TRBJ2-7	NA	SAREFEQY
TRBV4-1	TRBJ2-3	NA	ASSRGLAGGVGTDTQY
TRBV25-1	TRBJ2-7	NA	ASSDYNYEQY
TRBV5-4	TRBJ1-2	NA	ASSFNTGKYGYT
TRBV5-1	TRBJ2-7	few	ASSRTKYEQY
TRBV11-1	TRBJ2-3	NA	ASIRTSDTDTQY
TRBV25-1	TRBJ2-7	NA	ASSEYGSYEQY
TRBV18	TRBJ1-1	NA	ASSPPGTGGEAF
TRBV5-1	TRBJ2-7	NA	ASSLVQGGNEQY
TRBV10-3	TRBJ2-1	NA	AISEWRVAASSYNEQF
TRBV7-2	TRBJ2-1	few	ASSWAGTYNEQF
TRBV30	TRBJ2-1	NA	AWSGTSGNNEQF
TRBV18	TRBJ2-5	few	ASSPRSGSGKQETQY
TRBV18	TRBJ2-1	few	ASSPVSGHNEQF
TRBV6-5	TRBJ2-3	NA	ASSYDGRFTQY
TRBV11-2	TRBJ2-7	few	ASSITGTGYEQY
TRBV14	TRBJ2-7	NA	ASGQGTYEQY
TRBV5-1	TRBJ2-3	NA	ASSLTGITDTQY
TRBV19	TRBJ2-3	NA	ASAWEADTQY
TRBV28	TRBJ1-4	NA	ASSFRVATNEKLF
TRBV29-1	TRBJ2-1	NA	SVSGLAGGGNEQF
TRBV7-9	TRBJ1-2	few	ASSRDSPYGYT
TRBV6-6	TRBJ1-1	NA	ASSPPGTGLNTEAF
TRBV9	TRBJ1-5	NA	ASSVVGGVGQPQH
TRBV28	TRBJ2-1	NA	ASSSYSGRADNEQF
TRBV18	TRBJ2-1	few	ASSSSVDHYNEQF
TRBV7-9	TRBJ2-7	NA	ASSGQGSYEQY
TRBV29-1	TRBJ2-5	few	SGGGKTQY